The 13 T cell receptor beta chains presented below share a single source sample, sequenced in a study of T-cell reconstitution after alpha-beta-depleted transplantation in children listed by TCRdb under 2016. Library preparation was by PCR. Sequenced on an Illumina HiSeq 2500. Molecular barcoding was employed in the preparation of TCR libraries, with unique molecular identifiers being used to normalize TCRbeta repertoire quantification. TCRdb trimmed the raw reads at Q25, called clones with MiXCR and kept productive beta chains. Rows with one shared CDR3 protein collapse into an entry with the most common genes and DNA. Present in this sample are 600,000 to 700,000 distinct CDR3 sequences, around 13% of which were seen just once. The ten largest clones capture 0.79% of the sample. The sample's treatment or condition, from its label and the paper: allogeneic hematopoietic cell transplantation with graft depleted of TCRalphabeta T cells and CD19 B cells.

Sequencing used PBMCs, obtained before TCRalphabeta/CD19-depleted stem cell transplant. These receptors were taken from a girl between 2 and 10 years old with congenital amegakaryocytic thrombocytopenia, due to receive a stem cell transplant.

CDR3 sequence reads: CASSQSGTRETQYF. The DNA for the CDR3 is TGTGCCAGCAGCCAGTCCGGGACACGAGAGACCCAGTACTTC. This rearrangement joins TRBV14 to TRBJ2-5; possibly TRBD1 for D (6 bases). There are 14 residues in the CDR3. V lost 3 bases, J lost 4 bases, and 12 bases lay in between. Germline-derived CDR1 and CDR2 are SGHDN and FVKESK.

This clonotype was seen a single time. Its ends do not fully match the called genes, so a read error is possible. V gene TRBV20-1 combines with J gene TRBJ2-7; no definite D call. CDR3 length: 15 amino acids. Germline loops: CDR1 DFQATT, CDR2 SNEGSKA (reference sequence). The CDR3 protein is CSADGVGEDSHEQYF. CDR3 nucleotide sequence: TGCAGTGCTGACGGCGTAGGAGAAGACTCCCACGAGCAGTACTTC.

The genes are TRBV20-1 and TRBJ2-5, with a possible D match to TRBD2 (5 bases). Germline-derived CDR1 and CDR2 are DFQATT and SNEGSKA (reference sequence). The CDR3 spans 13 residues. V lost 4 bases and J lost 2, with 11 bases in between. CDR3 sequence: CSANPSGQETQYF. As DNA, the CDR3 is TGCAGTGCTAACCCGAGCGGACAAGAGACCCAGTACTTC.

The CDR3 sequence: CACCPRGSQRDPFETQYF. The DNA of the CDR3 is TGTGCCTGCTGTCCTCGGGGGTCACAGCGGGACCCTTTCGAGACCCAGTACTTC. V gene TRBV3-1 combines with J gene TRBJ2-5; 7 nucleotides line up with TRBD2. Germline V gene lookup returns CDR1 LGHDT and CDR2 YNNKEL (reference sequence). The CDR3 consists of 18 residues. J was trimmed by 5 bases and V by 11 bases; bases with no gene match: 26.

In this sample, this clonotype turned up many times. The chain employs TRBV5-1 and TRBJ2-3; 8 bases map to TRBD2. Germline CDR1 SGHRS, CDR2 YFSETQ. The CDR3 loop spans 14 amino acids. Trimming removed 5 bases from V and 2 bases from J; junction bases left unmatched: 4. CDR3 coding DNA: TGCGCCAGCAGGGCGACTAGCGCCACAGATACGCAGTATTTT. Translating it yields CASRATSATDTQYF.

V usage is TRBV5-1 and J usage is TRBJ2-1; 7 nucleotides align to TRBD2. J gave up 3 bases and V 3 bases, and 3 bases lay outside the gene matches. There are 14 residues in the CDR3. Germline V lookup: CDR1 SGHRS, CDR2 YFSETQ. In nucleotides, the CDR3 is TGCGCCAGCAGCTCTAGCGGTTACTACAATGAGCAGTTCTTC. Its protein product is CASSSSGYYNEQFF.

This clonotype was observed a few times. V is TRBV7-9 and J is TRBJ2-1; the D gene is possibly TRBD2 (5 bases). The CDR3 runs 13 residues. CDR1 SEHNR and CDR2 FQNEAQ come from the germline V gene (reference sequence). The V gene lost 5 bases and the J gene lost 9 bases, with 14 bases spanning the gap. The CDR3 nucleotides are TGTGCCAGCAGCCCCCCAGCAGCGGTTGAGCAGTTCTTC. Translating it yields CASSPPAAVEQFF.

The CDR3, as DNA: TGCGCCAGCAGCGAGACTAGTTCCAATGAGCAGTTCTTC. Translating gives CASSETSSNEQFF. The genes are TRBV5-1 and TRBJ2-1; D is possibly TRBD2 (6 bases). The CDR3 consists of 13 residues. Germline V gene lookup returns CDR1 SGHRS and CDR2 YFSETQ. The V end was cut by 4 bases, the J end by 6 bases, with 11 bases between.

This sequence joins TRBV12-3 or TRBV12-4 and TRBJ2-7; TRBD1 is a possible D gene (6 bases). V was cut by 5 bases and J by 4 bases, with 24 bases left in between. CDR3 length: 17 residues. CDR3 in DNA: TGTGCCAGCAGTCCGTCTGGGGGCCTTGTAAGGGGATACGAGCAGTACTTC. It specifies CASSPSGGLVRGYEQYF.

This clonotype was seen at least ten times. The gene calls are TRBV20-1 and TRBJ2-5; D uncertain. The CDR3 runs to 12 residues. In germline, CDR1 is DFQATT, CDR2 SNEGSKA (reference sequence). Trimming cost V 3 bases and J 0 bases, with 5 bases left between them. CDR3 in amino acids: CSASEDQETQYF. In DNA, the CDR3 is TGCAGTGCTAGCGAGGACCAAGAGACCCAGTACTTC.

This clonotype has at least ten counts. The CDR3: CASSLSRSGANVLTF. The CDR3, as DNA: TGCGCCAGCAGCTTGTCGAGGTCTGGGGCCAACGTCCTGACTTTC. The chain joins TRBV5-1 to TRBJ2-6; D is uncertain. The CDR3 consists of 15 residues. The germline V and J ends were trimmed by 1 base and 1 base, with 6 bases remaining between them. Germline loops: CDR1 SGHRS, CDR2 YFSETQ.

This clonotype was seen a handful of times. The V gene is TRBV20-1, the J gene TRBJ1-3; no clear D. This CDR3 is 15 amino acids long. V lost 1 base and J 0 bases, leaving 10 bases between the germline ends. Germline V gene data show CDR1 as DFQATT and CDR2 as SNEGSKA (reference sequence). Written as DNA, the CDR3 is TGCAGTGCTAGAGCTAAATCGAACTCTGGAAACACCATATATTTT. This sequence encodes CSARAKSNSGNTIYF.

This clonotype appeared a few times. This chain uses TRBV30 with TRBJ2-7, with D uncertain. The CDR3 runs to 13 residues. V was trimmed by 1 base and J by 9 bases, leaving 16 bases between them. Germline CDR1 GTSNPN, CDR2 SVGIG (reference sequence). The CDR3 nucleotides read TGTGCCTGGAGTGACTTCCCTGTCAGAGGGCAGTACTTC. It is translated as CAWSDFPVRGQYF. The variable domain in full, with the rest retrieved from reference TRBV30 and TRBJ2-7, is SQTIHQWPATLVQPVGSPLSLECTVEGTSNPNLYWYRQAAGRGLQLLFYSVGIGQISSEVPQNLSASRPQDRQFILSSKKLLLSDSGFYLCAWSDFPVRGQYFGPGTRLTVT.